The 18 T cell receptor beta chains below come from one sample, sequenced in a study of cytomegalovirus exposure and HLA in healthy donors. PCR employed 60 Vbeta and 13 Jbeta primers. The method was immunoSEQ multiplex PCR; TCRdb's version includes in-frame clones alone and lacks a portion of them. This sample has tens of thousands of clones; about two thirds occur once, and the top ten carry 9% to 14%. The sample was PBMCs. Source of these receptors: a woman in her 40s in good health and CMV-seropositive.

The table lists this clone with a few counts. The CDR3 here is CASSLNPGTGVEAFF. Written as DNA, the CDR3 is TGTGCCAGCAGCTTAAATCCCGGGACAGGGGTTGAAGCTTTCTTT. The V gene is TRBV11-2, the J gene TRBJ1-1, with TRBD1 matching 10 bases. Germline CDR1 SGHAT, CDR2 FQNNGV. This CDR3 contains 15 residues. J lost 7 bases, V lost 2 bases, and 7 bases had no gene match.

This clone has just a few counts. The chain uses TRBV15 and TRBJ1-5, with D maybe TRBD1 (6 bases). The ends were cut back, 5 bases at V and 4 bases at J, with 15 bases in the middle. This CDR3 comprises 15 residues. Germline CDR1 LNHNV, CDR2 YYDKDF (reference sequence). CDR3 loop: CATSSDRMSNQPQHF. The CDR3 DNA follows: TGTGCCACCAGCTCTGACAGGATGTCGAATCAGCCCCAGCATTTT.

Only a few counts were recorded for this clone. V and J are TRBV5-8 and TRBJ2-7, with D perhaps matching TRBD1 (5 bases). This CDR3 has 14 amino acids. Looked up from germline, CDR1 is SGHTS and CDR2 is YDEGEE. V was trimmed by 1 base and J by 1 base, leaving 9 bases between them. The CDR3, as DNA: TGTGCCAGCAGCTTGATGGGGCAGTCCTACGAGCAGTACTTC. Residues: CASSLMGQSYEQYF.

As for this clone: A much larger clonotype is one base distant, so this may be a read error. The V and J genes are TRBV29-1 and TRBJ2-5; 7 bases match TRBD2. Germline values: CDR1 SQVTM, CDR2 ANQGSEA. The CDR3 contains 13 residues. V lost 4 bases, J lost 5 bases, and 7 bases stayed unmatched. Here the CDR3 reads CSVVPTSQETQYF. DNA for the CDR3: TGCAGCGTTGTTCCGACTAGCCAGGAGACCCAGTACTTC. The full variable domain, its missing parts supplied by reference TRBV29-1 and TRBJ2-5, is SAVISQKPSRDICQRGTSLTIQCQVDSQVTMMFWYRQQPGQSLTLIATANQGSEATYESGFVIDKFPISRPNLTFSTLTVSNMSPEDSSIYLCSVVPTSQETQYFGPGTRLLVL.

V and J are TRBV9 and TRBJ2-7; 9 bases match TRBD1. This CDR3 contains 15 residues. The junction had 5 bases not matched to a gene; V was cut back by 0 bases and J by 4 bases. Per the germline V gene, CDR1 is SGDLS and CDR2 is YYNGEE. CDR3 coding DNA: TGTGCCAGCAGCGTAGCTCCGACAGGGGGATACGAGCAGTACTTC. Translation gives CASSVAPTGGYEQYF.

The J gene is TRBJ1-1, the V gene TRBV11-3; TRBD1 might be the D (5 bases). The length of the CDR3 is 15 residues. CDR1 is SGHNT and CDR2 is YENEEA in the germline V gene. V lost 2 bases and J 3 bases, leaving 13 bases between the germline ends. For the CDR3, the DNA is TGTGCCAGCAGCTTAATCCAAGGAGGGGACACTGAAGCTTTCTTT. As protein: CASSLIQGGDTEAFF.

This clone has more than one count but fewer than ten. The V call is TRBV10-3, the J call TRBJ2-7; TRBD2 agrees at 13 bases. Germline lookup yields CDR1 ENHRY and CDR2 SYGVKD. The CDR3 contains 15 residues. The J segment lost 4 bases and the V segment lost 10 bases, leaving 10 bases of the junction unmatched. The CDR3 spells CATRTSGGREYEQYF. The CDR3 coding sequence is TGTGCCACCAGGACTAGCGGGGGACGTGAATACGAGCAGTACTTC.

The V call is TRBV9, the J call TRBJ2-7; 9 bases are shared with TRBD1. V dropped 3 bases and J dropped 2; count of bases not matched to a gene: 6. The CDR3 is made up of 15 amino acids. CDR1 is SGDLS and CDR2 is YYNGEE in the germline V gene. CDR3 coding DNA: TGTGCCAGCAGCGAGGGACAGGGAACCACCTACGAGCAGTACTTC. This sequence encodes CASSEGQGTTYEQYF.

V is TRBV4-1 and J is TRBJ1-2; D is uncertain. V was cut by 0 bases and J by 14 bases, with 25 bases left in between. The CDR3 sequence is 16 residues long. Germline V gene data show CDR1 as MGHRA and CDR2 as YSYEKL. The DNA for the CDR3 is TGCGCCAGCAGCCAAGATGCCCCCCCAGACTCGATGCAGAGGACCTTC. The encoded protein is CASSQDAPPDSMQRTF.

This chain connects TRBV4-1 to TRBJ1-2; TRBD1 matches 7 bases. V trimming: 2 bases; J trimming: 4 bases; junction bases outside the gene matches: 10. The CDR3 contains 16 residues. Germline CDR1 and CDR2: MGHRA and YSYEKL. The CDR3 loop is CASSQTGAEGSYGYTF. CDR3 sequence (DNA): TGCGCCAGCAGCCAAACAGGGGCAGAGGGCTCCTATGGCTACACCTTC.

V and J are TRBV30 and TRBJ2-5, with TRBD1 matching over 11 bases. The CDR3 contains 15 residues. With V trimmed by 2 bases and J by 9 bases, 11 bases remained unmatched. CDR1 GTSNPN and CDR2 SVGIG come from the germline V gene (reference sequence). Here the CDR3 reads CAWSRGQGDGGPQYF. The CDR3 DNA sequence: TGTGCCTGGAGTAGGGGACAGGGGGATGGGGGACCCCAGTACTTC. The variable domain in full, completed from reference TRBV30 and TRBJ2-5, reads SQTIHQWPATLVQPVGSPLSLECTVEGTSNPNLYWYRQAAGRGLQLLFYSVGIGQISSEVPQNLSASRPQDRQFILSSKKLLLSDSGFYLCAWSRGQGDGGPQYFGPGTRLLVL.

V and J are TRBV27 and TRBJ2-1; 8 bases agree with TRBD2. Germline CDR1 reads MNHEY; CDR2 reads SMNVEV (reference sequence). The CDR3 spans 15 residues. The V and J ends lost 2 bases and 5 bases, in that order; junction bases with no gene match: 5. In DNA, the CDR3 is TGTGCCAGCAGTTTAGAAGCGGGGGTAAACAATGAGCAGTTCTTC. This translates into CASSLEAGVNNEQFF.

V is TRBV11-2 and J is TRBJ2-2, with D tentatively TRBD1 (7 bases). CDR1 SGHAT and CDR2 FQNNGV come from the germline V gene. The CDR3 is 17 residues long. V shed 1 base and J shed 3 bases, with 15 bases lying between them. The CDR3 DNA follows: TGTGCCAGCAGCTTAGTCCGACAGGGCGGGGACACCGGGGAGCTGTTTTTT. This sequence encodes CASSLVRQGGDTGELFF. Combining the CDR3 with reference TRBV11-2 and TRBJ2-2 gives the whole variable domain EAGVAQSPRYKIIEKRQSVAFWCNPISGHATLYWYQQILGQGPKLLIQFQNNGVVDDSQLPKDRFSAERLKGVDSTLKIQPAKLEDSAVYLCASSLVRQGGDTGELFFGEGSRLTVL.

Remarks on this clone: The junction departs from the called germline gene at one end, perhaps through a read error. The CDR3 sequence: CSSSSRDRTLYGYTF. In nucleotides, the CDR3 is TGTTCCAGCAGCTCGAGGGACAGGACACTCTATGGCTACACCTTC. The chain carries TRBV7-9 and TRBJ1-2, with TRBD1 matching 8 bases. In germline, CDR1 is SEHNR, CDR2 FQNEAQ (reference sequence). The CDR3 is 15 residues long.

The CDR3 is CASSRGLAGFNYEQYF. The CDR3 bases are TGTGCCAGCAGCCGCGGACTAGCGGGATTTAATTACGAGCAGTACTTC. J is TRBJ2-7 and V is TRBV11-1, with 12 bases that match TRBD2. The V and J ends lost 5 bases and 4 bases, in that order; junction bases with no gene match: 9. Germline V CDR1 and CDR2: SGHAT, FQDESV (reference sequence). The CDR3 totals 16 residues.

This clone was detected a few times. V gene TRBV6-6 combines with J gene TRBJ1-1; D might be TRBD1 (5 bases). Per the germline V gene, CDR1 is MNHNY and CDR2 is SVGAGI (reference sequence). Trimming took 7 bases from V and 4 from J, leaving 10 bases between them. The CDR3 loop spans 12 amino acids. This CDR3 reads CASTPGFTEAFF. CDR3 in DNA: TGTGCCAGCACCCCAGGGTTCACTGAAGCTTTCTTT.

This chain's CDR3 is CASSQEEFPPGQGKEQYF. The CDR3 nucleotides read TGCGCCAGCAGCCAGGAAGAATTTCCACCGGGACAGGGGAAGGAGCAGTACTTC. V is TRBV4-3 and J is TRBJ2-7, with TRBD1 matching over 10 bases. Per the germline V gene, CDR1 is LGHNA and CDR2 is YSLEER. J lost 7 bases, V lost 3 bases, and 18 bases had no gene match. The CDR3 consists of 18 residues.

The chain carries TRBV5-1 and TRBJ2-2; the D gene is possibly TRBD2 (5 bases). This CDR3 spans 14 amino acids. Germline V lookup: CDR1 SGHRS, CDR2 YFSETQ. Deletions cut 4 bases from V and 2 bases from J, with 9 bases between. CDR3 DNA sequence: TGCGCCAGCAGCGAAGGGAGCAACACCGGGGAGCTGTTTTTT. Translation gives CASSEGSNTGELFF. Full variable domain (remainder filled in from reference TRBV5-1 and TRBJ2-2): KAGVTQTPRYLIKTRGQQVTLSCSPISGHRSVSWYQQTPGQGLQFLFEYFSETQRNKGNFPGRFSGRQFSNSRSEMNVSTLELGDSALYLCASSEGSNTGELFFGEGSRLTVL.